The sequence of this T cell receptor (beta chain) was determined in a study of blood T cell repertoires in COVID-19 (dated by TCRdb to 2018 to 2020). Some background on the complete study: The collaborator samples originated in the United States, Italy and Spain and spanned the acute and convalescent phases of COVID-19. Subjects who had been exposed to COVID-19, were actively infected with it, or had recovered from it provided the deeply sampled blood TCRbeta repertoires that made up the dataset. Where available, HLA class I and class II types were taken from metadata supplied by the sample provider and were not determined by assay-based typing. A freely available public database, intended as a resource for researchers studying the immune response to SARS-CoV-2, is where the repertoires were released. The prospective study material was composed of cDNA or gDNA derived from T cells, B-cell-depleted T cells, or PBMCs. Samples were obtained from the ongoing ImmuneRACE study (first 160 participants) and from over a thousand subjects provided by 6 global collaborators. A de-identified subject ID, COVID-19 status, age in years and sex were almost always included in the sample metadata. Results and caveats for the whole study, not just this receptor: How much clinical and demographic metadata was included differed by source and by participant, and the metadata was provided uncurated.

TCRbeta CDR3 regions were amplified from genomic DNA by means of the immunoSEQ Assay, a bias-controlled multiplex PCR. Per the original workflow: Within the assay, amplification of reference gene primers was used to estimate how many nucleated cells each sample contained. To quantify the absolute abundance of each unique TCRbeta CDR3 rearrangement, sequence reads were collapsed and filtered. For each sample, productive Simpson clonality was calculated by taking the square root of Simpson's diversity index across productive rearrangements. TCRdb re-hosts the immuneACCESS table, in-frame sequences only. Its copies lack some clones; in the studies checked, an unresolved V gene accounts for under half of them, and the cause for the rest is not known. The D gene and trimming were derived from the DNA, and the V and J assignments and clone size from that table. This sample has a few hundred thousand clones in its table, and around 84% of those were observed once. The ten largest clones add up to less than 3.5% of the sample.

The CDR3, cysteine through phenylalanine, is 15 amino acids long. This entry keeps only the CDR3 DNA: 45 bases, framed from base 1. CDR1 MDHEN and CDR2 SYDVKM are derived from the germline V gene. Trimming removed 1 base from V and 3 bases from J, leaving 9 bases between the germline ends. The collaborating institutions used their own protocols to collect whole blood in K2EDTA tubes. Collaborator samples were shipped for TCRbeta analysis as frozen whole blood, isolated PBMCs, or DNA extracted from either sample type. A note on this clone: Its antigen is unknown. Base qualities are not at hand, and no much larger clone is one base apart. Other DNA sequences within the sample encode an identical CDR3.

The rearrangement combines TRBV28 with TRBJ1-4, and perhaps TRBD1 as D gene, on 5 matching bases. The receptor comes from a woman between 18 and 29 years old with acute or convalescent COVID-19. The sequencing input was peripheral blood. At the DNA level, the sequence is TGTGCCAGCAGTTTATTTGGGGCAGCTAATGAAAAACTGTTTTTT. Its coded protein is CASSLFGAANEKLFF.